A single sample gave rise to the 29 T cell receptor beta chains below, sequenced in a study of T cell repertoires in cytomegalovirus infection. TCRdb called the reads again in MiXCR, with one record for every CDR3 protein. Of about 150,000 distinct CDR3 sequences in the sample, about 20% were seen once. The sequencing input was PBMCs. The receptors here all came from a human donor in good health (CMV status not recorded). Some clones in this sample may be carry-over from other donors' samples.

This clonotype was counted only a few times. This chain joins TRBV4-1 and TRBJ1-6, with 7 bases lining up with TRBD1. This CDR3 has 17 residues. Trimming removed 0 bases from V and 5 bases from J; junction bases left unmatched: 7. Germline lookup yields CDR1 MGHRA and CDR2 YSYEKL. This CDR3 is CASSQETGAGDNSPLHF. The CDR3, as DNA: TGCGCCAGCAGCCAAGAAACAGGGGCTGGGGATAATTCACCCCTCCACTTT.

J is TRBJ1-3 and V is TRBV7-8; D is possibly TRBD1 (5 bases). From germline, CDR1 is SGHVS and CDR2 FQNEAQ. The CDR3 totals 17 residues. Trimming shortened V by 0 bases and J by 0 bases, and 12 bases separated the two germline ends. The CDR3 DNA sequence: TGTGCCAGCAGCTTAGCGGGACCCAGGGTCTCTGGAAACACCATATATTTT. It codes for CASSLAGPRVSGNTIYF.

The rearrangement uses TRBV6-1 and TRBJ1-3, with D tentatively TRBD1 (6 bases). From germline, CDR1 is MNHNS and CDR2 SASEGT. The CDR3 is 13 residues long. The V end was cut by 6 bases, the J end by 4 bases, with 10 bases between. The CDR3 protein is CASSYRVGNTIYF. The CDR3, as DNA: TGTGCCAGCAGCTACAGGGTGGGAAACACCATATATTTT.

The sample holds a few counts of this clonotype. This chain links TRBV25-1 with TRBJ1-5, with a possible D match to TRBD1 (5 bases). The ends were cut back, 1 base at V and 4 bases at J, with 11 bases in the middle. The germline V gene has CDR1 MGHDK and CDR2 SYGVNS. This CDR3 has 15 amino acids. CDR3 nucleotides: TGTGCCAGCAGTGAATTAAACAGGCCAAATCAGCCCCAGCATTTT. Residues: CASSELNRPNQPQHF. Combining the CDR3 with reference TRBV25-1 and TRBJ1-5 gives the whole variable domain EADIYQTPRYLVIGTGKKITLECSQTMGHDKMYWYQQDPGMELHLIHYSYGVNSTEKGDLSSESTVSRIRTEHFPLTLESARPSHTSQYLCASSELNRPNQPQHFGDGTRLSIL.

The J gene is TRBJ1-5, the V gene TRBV6-1, with 10 bases that match TRBD1. This CDR3 comprises 19 residues. Germline CDR1 reads MNHNS; CDR2 reads SASEGT. The J segment lost 0 bases and the V segment lost 6 bases, leaving 14 bases of the junction unmatched. In nucleotides, the CDR3 is TGTGCCAGCAGGACCGGAGGGGACAGGGGATACTATAGCAATCAGCCCCAGCATTTT. This codes for CASRTGGDRGYYSNQPQHF.

In this sample, this clonotype turned up a few times. The rearrangement links TRBV7-9 to TRBJ2-7, with 8 bases lining up with TRBD2. The CDR3 contains 12 residues. After removal of 8 bases from V and 4 bases from J, the junction contained 4 bases not matched to a gene. CDR1 and CDR2 (germline): SEHNR, FQNEAQ (reference sequence). The CDR3 bases are TGTGCCAGCGGGGAGCGGGGGTACGAGCAGTACTTC. This encodes CASGERGYEQYF.

The CDR3: CASSLRTSNQPQHF. The CDR3 DNA is TGTGCCAGCAGCTTAAGGACCAGCAATCAGCCCCAGCATTTT. The chain employs TRBV7-8 and TRBJ1-5; no reliable D call. This CDR3 is 14 amino acids long. V was trimmed by 2 bases and J by 1 base, leaving 6 bases between them. Germline CDR1 and CDR2: SGHVS and FQNEAQ.

The V call is TRBV29-1, the J call TRBJ2-1; D is unresolved. This CDR3 comprises 11 residues. V lost 4 bases, J lost 7 bases, and 8 bases lay in between. Germline V gene lookup returns CDR1 SQVTM and CDR2 ANQGSEA. The CDR3 here is CSVGDTNEQFF. CDR3 bases: TGCAGCGTTGGGGATACTAATGAGCAGTTCTTC.

The chain uses TRBV7-2 and TRBJ2-3; TRBD2 agrees at 8 bases. This CDR3 region has 15 residues. Germline V CDR1 and CDR2: SGHTA, FQGNSA. V was pared by 1 base and J by 4 bases, with 4 bases of the junction left unmatched. CDR3 nucleotides: TGTGCCAGCAGCTTAGATGCGGGAGGAGCAGATACGCAGTATTTT. Its translation is CASSLDAGGADTQYF. Using reference TRBV7-2 and TRBJ2-3 for the parts outside the CDR3, the full variable domain is GAGVSQSPSNKVTEKGKDVELRCDPISGHTALYWYRQSLGQGLEFLIYFQGNSAPDKSGLPSDRFSAERTGGSVSTLTIQRTQQEDSAVYLCASSLDAGGADTQYFGPGTRLTVL.

This clonotype has only a few counts. The chain joins TRBV6-2 or TRBV6-3 to TRBJ2-2; 7 positions match TRBD1. V gave up 4 bases and J gave up 0 bases; unmatched junction bases: 2. The CDR3 covers 15 residues. Germline V gene sequence: CDR1 MNHEY, CDR2 SVGEGT. The CDR3 sequence: CASSSGQANTGELFF. The CDR3, as DNA: TGTGCCAGCAGTTCCGGACAGGCGAACACCGGGGAGCTGTTTTTT.

J is TRBJ1-5 and V is TRBV27; no firm D call. The V end was cut by 4 bases, the J end by 2 bases, with 9 bases between. The CDR3 is 14 residues long. The V gene's germline CDR1 is MNHEY and CDR2 SMNVEV (reference sequence). The chain's CDR3 is CASSSSKGNQPQHF. CDR3 in DNA: TGTGCCAGCAGTTCATCAAAGGGCAATCAGCCCCAGCATTTT.

V usage is TRBV20-1 and J usage is TRBJ1-5, with TRBD1 matching over 9 bases. V lost 0 bases and J lost 6; bases outside the gene matches: 6. Germline CDR1 is DFQATT and CDR2 is SNEGSKA (reference sequence). The CDR3 sequence is 15 residues long. The CDR3 DNA reads as TGCAGTGCTAGAGAAACAGGGGGCGCAGGTCAGCCCCAGCATTTT. It encodes CSARETGGAGQPQHF.

This clonotype was observed a handful of times. The rearrangement joins TRBV11-2 to TRBJ1-1; 8 bases are a match to TRBD1. V trimming: 3 bases; J trimming: 5 bases; junction bases outside the gene matches: 8. Germline V gives CDR1 SGHAT, CDR2 FQNNGV. The CDR3 extends over 15 amino acids. The CDR3 nucleotides are TGTGCCAGCAGCTTCTCATACAGGGGGAAGACTGAAGCTTTCTTT. It specifies CASSFSYRGKTEAFF.

The rearrangement links TRBV15 to TRBJ2-3; D not resolved. V was cut by 0 bases and J by 1 base, with 8 bases left in between. Germline V lookup: CDR1 LNHNV, CDR2 YYDKDF (reference sequence). The CDR3 loop spans 15 amino acids. The DNA of the CDR3 is TGTGCCACCAGCAGAGACCTGAGTGGCACAGATACGCAGTATTTT. This gives the protein CATSRDLSGTDTQYF.

The rearrangement uses TRBV7-2 and TRBJ2-7, with 10 bases that match TRBD2. Germline lookup yields CDR1 SGHTA and CDR2 FQGNSA. J gave up 6 bases and V 5 bases, and 13 bases lay outside the gene matches. The CDR3 runs 16 residues. CDR3 bases: TGTGCCAGCAGCACCAGCGGGGGGGCCTCTGGCGGCGAGCAGTACTTC. Translation gives CASSTSGGASGGEQYF.

This clonotype has more than one count but fewer than ten. The chain employs TRBV7-8 and TRBJ1-1; D not certain. This CDR3 is 18 amino acids long. V dropped 4 bases and J dropped 1 base, with 22 bases sitting between them. Germline CDR1 reads SGHVS; CDR2 reads FQNEAQ. The CDR3 bases are TGTGCCAGCAGCTCCTACCGGATAATGAGAGGTCCGAACACTGAAGCTTTCTTT. This gives the protein CASSSYRIMRGPNTEAFF.

This clonotype was seen at least ten times. The chain couples TRBV7-8 to TRBJ1-4; the D is unclear. There are 15 residues in the CDR3. The V end was cut by 5 bases, the J end by 0 bases, with 10 bases between. The germline V gene has CDR1 SGHVS and CDR2 FQNEAQ. The CDR3 coding sequence is TGTGCCAGCAGCCACGGACGAGCAACTAATGAAAAACTGTTTTTT. Amino acid sequence: CASSHGRATNEKLFF.

The chain has TRBV27 and TRBJ2-1; TRBD2 aligns across 9 bases. The CDR3 is 18 amino acids. J gave up 0 bases and V 3 bases, and 9 bases lay outside the gene matches. From germline, CDR1 is MNHEY and CDR2 SMNVEV (reference sequence). The DNA for the CDR3 is TGTGCCAGCAGTTTGGGTAGCGGGGGTTCCAGCTCCTACAATGAGCAGTTCTTC. This encodes CASSLGSGGSSSYNEQFF.

This clonotype was counted between two and nine times. V gene TRBV12-3 or TRBV12-4 combines with J gene TRBJ1-1, with D possibly TRBD1 on 6 matching bases. The CDR3 is 15 residues long. V was cut by 7 bases and J by 0 bases, with 15 bases left in between. In DNA, the CDR3 is TGTGCCAGCACTCCAAGGGGGGTCATGAACACTGAAGCTTTCTTT. Residues: CASTPRGVMNTEAFF.

The rearrangement joins TRBV20-1 to TRBJ2-4; 12 nucleotides match TRBD2. With V trimmed by 0 bases and J by 7 bases, 7 bases remained unmatched. The CDR3 covers 16 residues. Per germline, CDR1 DFQATT and CDR2 SNEGSKA (reference sequence). CDR3 sequence: CSAREGTSGSGNIQYF. The CDR3 DNA sequence: TGCAGTGCTAGAGAAGGGACTAGCGGGTCCGGGAACATTCAGTACTTC.

V is TRBV20-1 and J is TRBJ2-6; the match to TRBD2 covers 10 bases. Germline CDR1 and CDR2: DFQATT and SNEGSKA (reference sequence). The CDR3 is 16 amino acids. Losses at the gene ends were 6 bases for V and 2 bases for J; bases not matched to a gene: 7. The CDR3 DNA reads as TGCAGTGCCTATAGCGGGGGGTTCCCTGGGGCCAACGTCCTGACTTTC. Encoded protein: CSAYSGGFPGANVLTF.

This clonotype showed up many times. The CDR3 nucleotides read TGCAGTGCTAGAGATCGAGGGTTAGGGGTTGGCTACACCTTC. Its translation: CSARDRGLGVGYTF. The gene calls are TRBV20-1 and TRBJ1-2; D is perhaps TRBD1 (5 bases). This CDR3 spans 14 amino acids. The V and J ends lost 0 bases and 7 bases respectively, with 15 bases between them. The germline gives CDR1 DFQATT, CDR2 SNEGSKA (reference sequence).

This clonotype was observed many times. The V gene is TRBV7-9, the J gene TRBJ1-6; possible D gene TRBD1, 6 bases. The V gene's germline CDR1 is SEHNR and CDR2 FQNEAQ (reference sequence). The CDR3 sequence is 18 residues long. Deletions cut 1 base from V and 6 bases from J, with 19 bases between. In DNA form, the CDR3 reads TGTGCCAGCAGCTTAGGTCCCAGGGGAAGGCTGGGTAATTCACCCCTCCACTTT. Translating it yields CASSLGPRGRLGNSPLHF.

This clonotype was counted many times. The chain has TRBV7-2 and TRBJ2-1; TRBD2 aligns across 10 bases. The CDR3 consists of 15 residues. Germline V gene lookup returns CDR1 SGHTA and CDR2 FQGNSA. The trim removed 6 bases at V and 0 bases at J, leaving 2 bases unmatched. CDR3 sequence reads: CASRERGGSYNEQFF. For the CDR3, the DNA is TGTGCCAGCAGGGAGCGGGGGGGCTCCTACAATGAGCAGTTCTTC.

In its sample, this clonotype ranks as medium-sized. This chain uses TRBV28 with TRBJ2-5; D is ambiguous. V lost 6 bases and J 2 bases, leaving 7 bases between the germline ends. The CDR3 spans 12 residues. CDR1 is MDHEN, CDR2 SYDVKM, per germline. CDR3 in amino acids: CASSLPQETQYF. In DNA form, the CDR3 reads TGTGCCAGCAGCCTCCCTCAAGAGACCCAGTACTTC.

This clonotype was observed a handful of times. V and J are TRBV28 and TRBJ2-2, with a possible D match to TRBD2 (6 bases). Deletions cut 8 bases from V and 1 base from J, with 14 bases between. Germline V gene sequence: CDR1 MDHEN, CDR2 SYDVKM. The CDR3 totals 15 residues. The CDR3 DNA sequence: TGTGCCAGCGGCGTTGGAGGGCTGAACACCGGGGAGCTGTTTTTT. This encodes CASGVGGLNTGELFF. The full variable domain, rest sourced from reference TRBV28 and TRBJ2-2, is DVKVTQSSRYLVKRTGEKVFLECVQDMDHENMFWYRQDPGLGLRLIYFSYDVKMKEKGDIPEGYSVSREKKERFSLILESASTNQTSMYLCASGVGGLNTGELFFGEGSRLTVL.

The table lists this clonotype with many counts. The chain recombines TRBV7-2 with TRBJ1-1; D remains ambiguous. Trimming cost V 1 base and J 2 bases, with 8 bases left between them. Germline assignment: CDR1 SGHTA and CDR2 FQGNSA. The CDR3 extends over 14 amino acids. CDR3 nucleotides: TGTGCCAGCAGCTTAGGTGGTGGTAACACTGAAGCTTTCTTT. Its protein product is CASSLGGGNTEAFF.

In this sample, this clonotype turned up many times. CDR3 DNA sequence: TGTGCCAGCAATTACGGCAGCGGGGGGAACACCGGGGAGCTGTTTTTT. This encodes CASNYGSGGNTGELFF. V usage is TRBV7-2 and J usage is TRBJ2-2, with 8 nucleotides matching TRBD2. With V trimmed by 7 bases and J by 1 base, 8 bases remained unmatched. The CDR3 length is 16 residues. Per germline, CDR1 SGHTA and CDR2 FQGNSA. The entire variable domain, with the rest obtained from reference TRBV7-2 and TRBJ2-2, is as follows: GAGVSQSPSNKVTEKGKDVELRCDPISGHTALYWYRQSLGQGLEFLIYFQGNSAPDKSGLPSDRFSAERTGGSVSTLTIQRTQQEDSAVYLCASNYGSGGNTGELFFGEGSRLTVL.

This clonotype occurred a few times. The chain employs TRBV7-2 and TRBJ2-5, with D perhaps TRBD1 (5 bases). Trimming stripped 2 bases from V and 1 base from J, with 14 bases between. From germline, CDR1 is SGHTA and CDR2 FQGNSA. The CDR3 is 16 amino acids. The CDR3 here is CASSLSGRVSQETQYF. CDR3 in DNA: TGTGCCAGCAGCTTATCAGGCAGGGTCAGCCAAGAGACCCAGTACTTC.